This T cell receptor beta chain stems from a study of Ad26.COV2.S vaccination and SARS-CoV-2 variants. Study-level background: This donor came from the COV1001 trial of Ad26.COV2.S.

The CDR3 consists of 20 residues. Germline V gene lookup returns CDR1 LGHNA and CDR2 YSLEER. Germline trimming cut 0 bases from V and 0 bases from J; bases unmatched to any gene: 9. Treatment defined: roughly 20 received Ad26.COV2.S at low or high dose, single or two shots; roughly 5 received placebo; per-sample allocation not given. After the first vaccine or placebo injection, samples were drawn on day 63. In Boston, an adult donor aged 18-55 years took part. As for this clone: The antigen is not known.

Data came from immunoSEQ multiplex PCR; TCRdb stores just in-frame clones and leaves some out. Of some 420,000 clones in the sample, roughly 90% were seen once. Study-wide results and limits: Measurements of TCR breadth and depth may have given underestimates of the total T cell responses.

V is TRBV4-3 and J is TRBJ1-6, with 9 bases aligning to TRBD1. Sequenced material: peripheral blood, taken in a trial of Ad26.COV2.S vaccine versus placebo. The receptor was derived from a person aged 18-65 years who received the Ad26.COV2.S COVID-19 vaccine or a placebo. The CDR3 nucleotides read TGCGCCAGCAGCCAAGATAATAGCGGACAGGGGCCCTCCTATAATTCACCCCTCCACTTT. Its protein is CASSQDNSGQGPSYNSPLHF.